The 15 T cell receptor beta chains below were found in one sample sequenced in a study of radiation and T cells in renal cell carcinoma. The time point was: baseline pretreatment blood. Treatment given: 15 Gy SBRT to primary tumor, nephrectomy 4 weeks later. Profiling relied on immunoSEQ multiplex PCR, and the TCRdb table lists in-frame clones only, not all of them. The table includes 130,000 or so clones, roughly 85% detected once. The specimen comprised blood, sampled from a patient whose treatment included radiotherapy and nephrectomy. These TCRs come from a woman aged 45-65 years with renal cell carcinoma.

The V and J genes are TRBV9 and TRBJ2-7, with a tentative D call TRBD2 (5 bases). The CDR3 consists of 14 residues. V was trimmed by 3 bases and J by 1 base, leaving 11 bases between them. Germline V CDR1 and CDR2: SGDLS, YYNGEE. The DNA of the CDR3 is TGTGCCAGCAGCGCCCTGGAGGAGTCCTACGAGCAGTACTTC. Translating it yields CASSALEESYEQYF. Full variable domain (remainder filled in from reference TRBV9 and TRBJ2-7): DSGVTQTPKHLITATGQRVTLRCSPRSGDLSVYWYQQSLDQGLQFLIQYYNGEERAKGNILERFSAQQFPDLHSELNLSSLELGDSALYFCASSALEESYEQYFGPGTRLTVT.

This clone was recorded once. The rearrangement joins TRBV19 to TRBJ1-1; D uncertain. CDR1 and CDR2 (germline): LNHDA, SQIVND (reference sequence). This CDR3 has 13 amino acids. Trimming stripped 6 bases from V and 4 bases from J, with 12 bases between. CDR3 DNA: TGTGCCAGTAGCCCCATCCCGGGCACTGAAGCTTTCTTT. It encodes CASSPIPGTEAFF.

This clone turned up a few times. The chain carries TRBV4-3 and TRBJ1-5; D is undetermined. The V end lost 5 bases, the J end lost 7 bases, and 12 bases lay between the germline ends. The CDR3 is 13 residues long. Germline assignment: CDR1 LGHNA and CDR2 YSLEER. The CDR3: CASSTTQTQPQHF. Written as DNA, the CDR3 is TGCGCCAGCAGCACTACTCAGACCCAGCCCCAGCATTTT.

This chain joins TRBV30 and TRBJ1-6, with 10 bases identical to TRBD1. CDR3 length equals 13 residues. Germline values: CDR1 GTSNPN, CDR2 SVGIG (reference sequence). The V gene end was trimmed by 4 bases and the J gene end by 8 bases; junction bases not matched to a gene: 2. In nucleotides, the CDR3 is TGTGCCTGGACCGGGACAGGGGATTCACCCCTCCACTTT. This gives the protein CAWTGTGDSPLHF.

The rearrangement uses TRBV7-8 and TRBJ1-1, with D hard to call. Trimming removed 0 bases at V and 4 bases at J, with 6 bases between. The length of the CDR3 is 13 residues. Germline-derived CDR1 and CDR2 are SGHVS and FQNEAQ. The CDR3 loop is CASSLARVTEAFF. The DNA for the CDR3 is TGTGCCAGCAGCTTAGCGAGGGTCACTGAAGCTTTCTTT. The variable domain in full, with the rest retrieved from reference TRBV7-8 and TRBJ1-1, is GAGVSQSPRYKVAKRGQDVALRCDPISGHVSLFWYQQALGQGPEFLTYFQNEAQLDKSGLPSDRFFAERPEGSVSTLKIQRTQQEDSAVYLCASSLARVTEAFFGQGTRLTVV.

The chain combines TRBV19 with TRBJ2-7; D may be TRBD1 (6 bases). The CDR3 has 13 amino acids. Germline assignment: CDR1 LNHDA and CDR2 SQIVND (reference sequence). Trimming left V 8 bases short and J 2 bases short, with 13 bases between. CDR3: CASGHRATYEQYF. The CDR3 DNA reads TGTGCCAGTGGTCACAGGGCCACCTACGAGCAGTACTTC.

The chain uses TRBV28 and TRBJ2-7, with 7 nucleotides matching TRBD1. This CDR3 comprises 12 residues. Germline-derived CDR1 and CDR2 are MDHEN and SYDVKM. Trimming at V came to 5 bases and at J to 3 bases, leaving 1 base not matched to a gene. Here the CDR3 reads CASSGQVYEQYF. The CDR3 DNA sequence: TGTGCCAGCAGTGGACAGGTCTACGAGCAGTACTTC.

V usage is TRBV6-5 and J usage is TRBJ1-6, with 9 bases aligning to TRBD1. The CDR3 runs 14 residues. Germline V gives CDR1 MNHEY, CDR2 SVGAGI. After removal of 6 bases from V and 7 bases from J, the junction contained 4 bases not matched to a gene. The CDR3 nucleotides are TGTGCCAGCAGAGAAGGACAGGGGAATTCACCCCTCCACTTT. This gives the protein CASREGQGNSPLHF.

V gene TRBV7-9 combines with J gene TRBJ1-2; D gene unclear. The V end was cut by 1 base, the J end by 0 bases, with 9 bases between. The CDR3 extends over 15 amino acids. Germline V gene data show CDR1 as SEHNR and CDR2 as FQNEAQ (reference sequence). The CDR3 sequence is CASSLVADANYGYTF. The CDR3 DNA reads TGTGCCAGCAGCTTAGTGGCGGATGCTAACTATGGCTACACCTTC.

The rearrangement uses TRBV4-3 and TRBJ1-4; the D is unclear. CDR3 length equals 17 residues. The V end was cut by 4 bases, the J end by 1 base, with 16 bases between. Germline values: CDR1 LGHNA, CDR2 YSLEER. This CDR3 is CASSRGLGGGTNEKLFF. DNA of the CDR3: TGCGCCAGCAGCCGGGGTCTCGGAGGCGGAACTAATGAAAAACTGTTTTTT.

V and J are TRBV7-8 and TRBJ2-1, with D tentatively TRBD2 (6 bases). V was pared by 5 bases and J by 3 bases, with 17 bases between. Per the germline V gene, CDR1 is SGHVS and CDR2 is FQNEAQ. The CDR3 spans 16 residues. The CDR3 reads CASSLLFAGYYNEQFF. DNA for the CDR3: TGTGCCAGCAGCCTGTTATTCGCGGGATACTACAATGAGCAGTTCTTC.

This clone appeared once. This chain joins TRBV5-4 and TRBJ1-2; unclear D gene. V was pared by 0 bases and J by 7 bases, with 13 bases between. The CDR3 sequence is 14 residues long. Per germline, CDR1 SGHNT and CDR2 YYREEE (reference sequence). CDR3 loop: CASSLALEGGGYTF. Here the CDR3 DNA reads TGTGCCAGCAGCTTGGCCTTGGAGGGAGGTGGCTACACCTTC.

The V gene is TRBV7-2, the J gene TRBJ2-5, with D tentatively TRBD2 (6 bases). V dropped 5 bases and J dropped 4 bases, with 11 bases sitting between them. CDR1 is SGHTA and CDR2 is FQGNSA in the germline V gene. This CDR3 is built from 13 residues. The CDR3 nucleotides read TGTGCCAGCAGCCCCCGGGACTTAGAGACCCAGTACTTC. Translation: CASSPRDLETQYF. The entire variable domain, with the rest obtained from reference TRBV7-2 and TRBJ2-5, is as follows: GAGVSQSPSNKVTEKGKDVELRCDPISGHTALYWYRQSLGQGLEFLIYFQGNSAPDKSGLPSDRFSAERTGGSVSTLTIQRTQQEDSAVYLCASSPRDLETQYFGPGTRLLVL.

This sequence joins TRBV6-5 and TRBJ1-1; D might be TRBD1 (5 bases). Looked up from germline, CDR1 is MNHEY and CDR2 is SVGAGI. This CDR3 contains 15 residues. Trimming shortened V by 0 bases and J by 1 base, and 9 bases separated the two germline ends. CDR3 nucleotide sequence: TGTGCCAGCAGTTACTCGACAGTTGCGAACACTGAAGCTTTCTTT. Protein: CASSYSTVANTEAFF.

The genes are TRBV5-6 and TRBJ2-7; TRBD2 matches 8 bases. The CDR3 totals 16 residues. Germline CDR1 reads SGHDT; CDR2 reads YYEEEE. V lost 1 base, J lost 3 bases, and 9 bases stayed unmatched. CDR3 in amino acids: CASSLWDGGVLYEQYF. CDR3 nucleotide sequence: TGTGCCAGCAGCTTGTGGGACGGGGGGGTCCTCTACGAGCAGTACTTC.